Sequencing of this T cell receptor (beta chain) was carried out in a study of human T cells and chemical hapten exposure. TCRdb re-derived calls from the RACE reads in MiXCR, one entry per CDR3 protein. The sample includes 280,000 or so distinct CDR3 sequences, around 7% of them seen just once. Specified time point: pre-sensitization, week 0. Documented treatment: therapeutic diphenylcyclopropenone sensitization with weekly scalp DPC. Trimming pared 4 bases from V and 6 bases from J, leaving 15 bases between. CDR1 and CDR2 (germline): LNHNV, YYDKDF (reference sequence). The CDR3 runs to 14 residues. The sequence was collected from a man aged 18 to 30 with alopecia areata. Some clones in this sample may be carry-over from other donors' samples. The chain employs TRBV15 and TRBJ1-1; the D is unclear. The sample was whole blood, taken in connection with sensitization to the hapten diphenylcyclopropenone (DPC). CDR3 coding DNA: TGTGCCACCAGCAAACGACATCTTGGGGCTGAAGCTTTCTTT. Its protein product is CATSKRHLGAEAFF.